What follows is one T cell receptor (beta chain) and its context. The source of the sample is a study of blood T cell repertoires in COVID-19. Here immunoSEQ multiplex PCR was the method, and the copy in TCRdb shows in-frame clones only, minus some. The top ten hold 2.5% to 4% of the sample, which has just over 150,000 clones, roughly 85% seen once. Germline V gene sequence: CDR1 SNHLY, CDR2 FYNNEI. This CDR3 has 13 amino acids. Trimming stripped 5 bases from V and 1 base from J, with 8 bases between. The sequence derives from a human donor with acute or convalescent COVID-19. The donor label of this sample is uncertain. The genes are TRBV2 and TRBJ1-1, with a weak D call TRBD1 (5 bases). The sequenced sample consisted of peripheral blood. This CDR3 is CASSQTGNTEAFF. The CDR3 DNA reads TGTGCCAGCAGTCAAACAGGGAACACTGAAGCTTTCTTT.